The clone carrying this T cell receptor beta chain was seen a handful of times. The sample comes from a study of identical twins' blood T cells. TCRdb itself ran the 5' RACE reads through MiXCR, one entry per CDR3 protein. The sample contains 400,000 or so distinct CDR3 sequences, about 28% of which appear only once. J lost 7 bases, V lost 1 base, and 8 bases had no gene match. Germline CDR1 SEHNR, CDR2 FQNEAQ (reference sequence). The CDR3 extends over 15 amino acids. This chain joins TRBV7-9 and TRBJ2-7; 9 nucleotides line up with TRBD1. This sequence originates from a woman aged 18-49 years in good health. The sequenced sample consisted of PBMCs. The CDR3 DNA reads TGTGCCAGCAGCTTAGGGGGACAGGGACATCGAGAGCAGTACTTC. It translates to CASSLGGQGHREQYF.